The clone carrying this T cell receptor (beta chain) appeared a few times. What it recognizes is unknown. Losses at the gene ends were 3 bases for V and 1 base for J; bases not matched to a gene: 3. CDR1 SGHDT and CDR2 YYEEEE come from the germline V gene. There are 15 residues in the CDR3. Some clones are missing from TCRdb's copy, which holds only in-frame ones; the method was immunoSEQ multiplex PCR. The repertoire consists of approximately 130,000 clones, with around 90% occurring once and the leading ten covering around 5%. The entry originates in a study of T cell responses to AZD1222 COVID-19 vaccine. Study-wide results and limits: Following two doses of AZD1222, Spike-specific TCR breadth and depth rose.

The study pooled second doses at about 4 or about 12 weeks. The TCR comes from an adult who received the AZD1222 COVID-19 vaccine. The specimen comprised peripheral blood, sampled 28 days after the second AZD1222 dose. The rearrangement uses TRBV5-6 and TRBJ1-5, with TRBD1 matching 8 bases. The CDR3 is CASSWGTGSNQPQHF. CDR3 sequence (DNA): TGTGCCAGCAGCTGGGGGACAGGAAGCAATCAGCCCCAGCATTTT.